This TCR beta chain is drawn from a study of Ad26.COV2.S vaccination and SARS-CoV-2 variants. The method was immunoSEQ multiplex PCR; TCRdb's version includes in-frame clones alone and lacks a portion of them. The top ten hold roughly 6% of the sample, which has about 350,000 clones, about 87% seen once. Per germline, CDR1 SSHAT and CDR2 FNYEAQ (reference sequence). This CDR3 has 16 amino acids. The treatment is: some 20 received Ad26.COV2.S at low or high dose, single or two shots; 5 received placebo; per-sample allocation not given. Specimen acquisition occurred on day 63 following the initial vaccine or placebo injection. Points on this clone: At one end the junction does not follow the germline gene, possibly because of a read error.

Sequencing used peripheral blood, obtained in a trial of Ad26.COV2.S vaccine versus placebo. The TCR was taken from a person between 18 and 60 years old who received the Ad26.COV2.S COVID-19 vaccine or a placebo. This sequence joins TRBV7-7 and TRBJ2-3; either TRBD1 or TRBD2 may supply D (5 bases each). CDR3 DNA: TGTGCTAGCAGCCCAGGGAGTCGTCCCGGCACAGATACGCAGTATTTT. Residues: CASSPGSRPGTDTQYF.